This T cell receptor (beta chain) was identified in a study of T-cell reconstitution after alpha-beta-depleted transplantation in children (TCRdb year 2016). In the study overall: T-cell immune reconstitution after TCRalphabeta/CD19-depleted allogeneic hematopoietic cell transplantation in children was quantitatively tracked in the study by means of TCR repertoire profiling. Results the study describes overall, beyond this receptor: The apparently early recovery of alphabetaT-cell counts about two months after transplant reportedly depended on only several hundred rapidly expanded clones that came from non-depleted graft cells. Hyperexpanded clone frequencies declined over subsequent months; after one year, T-cell counts and TCRbeta diversity were mostly attributed to newly produced T cells. In some patients, the high TCRbeta diversity seen at day 60 was put down to recipient T cells and intrathymic progenitors that had survived conditioning.

The treatment or condition label here, explained by the study, means: allogeneic hematopoietic cell transplantation with graft depleted of TCRalphabeta T cells and CD19 B cells. Transplant recipients were children who received TCRalphabeta/CD19-depleted allogeneic hematopoietic cell grafts. Many counts were recorded for this clonotype. This receptor's antigen is unknown. Base qualities are missing; no much larger clone stands one base away. The library relied on PCR. Data came from an Illumina HiSeq 2500. To normalize quantification of the TCRbeta repertoire, the TCR libraries were built with molecular barcoding that relied on unique molecular identifiers. Through fastp at Q25 and MiXCR, TCRdb rebuilt clones from the public reads, retaining in-frame beta chains. A single entry per CDR3 protein holds the most common genes and DNA from its merged rows. Recorded for this sample are about 240,000 distinct CDR3 sequences; 25% of them occurred a single time. The ten largest clonotypes hold about 2.6% of the sample.

Trimming costs V 1 base and J 6 bases, and their ends lie 10 bases apart. The CDR3 runs 14 amino acids, cysteine and phenylalanine included. Left in the record is the CDR3 DNA by itself, 42 bases read in frame from the first base. The germline V gene sets CDR1 to SGHRS and CDR2 to YFSETQ. The source was PBMCs, collected before TCRalphabeta/CD19-depleted stem cell transplant. The receptor was isolated from a girl aged 2-10 years with Fanconi anemia, due to receive a stem cell transplant. The V and J segments used are TRBV5-1 and TRBJ2-2, with the D gene not confidently named. In nucleotides, the sequence is TGCGCCAGCAGCTTGCCAGAACCGGCCGGGGAGCTGTTTTTT. This gives the protein CASSLPEPAGELFF.